This passage covers 7 T cell receptor beta chains from one sample sequenced in a study of blood T cells in healthy people across ages. Next came a second PCR, run for about 6 to 12 cycles, which used a sample-barcoded 5' primer along with a J-beta primer mix. TCRdb recomputed calls from the 5' RACE reads with MiXCR, one row per CDR3 protein. The sample gives roughly 1.5 million distinct CDR3 sequences, 40% to 45% of which show up once; 4% is in the top ten. Source material: blood. The receptors shown here come from a woman aged 18-29 years in good health.

The V and J genes are TRBV20-1 and TRBJ2-4; D is tentatively TRBD1 or TRBD2 (5 bases each). The germline V gene has CDR1 DFQATT and CDR2 SNEGSKA (reference sequence). The length of the CDR3 is 14 residues. V was pared by 4 bases and J by 13 bases, with 23 bases between. The CDR3 region has the DNA TGCAGTGCTAACCTCCCGGGACGACAAAAAGGGCAGTACTTC. Protein sequence: CSANLPGRQKGQYF.

This clonotype was seen more than once but under ten times. CDR3 sequence reads: CASSFSGGNTEAFF. The CDR3 DNA follows: TGTGCCAGCAGCTTTTCAGGCGGTAACACTGAAGCTTTCTTT. This rearrangement joins TRBV7-2 to TRBJ1-1; D is uncertain. The length of the CDR3 is 14 residues. Trimming removed 3 bases at V and 2 bases at J, with 10 bases between. Germline V gene lookup returns CDR1 SGHTA and CDR2 FQGNSA.

The chain links TRBV7-6 to TRBJ1-5; D call uncertain. This CDR3 comprises 14 residues. Looked up from germline, CDR1 is SGHVS and CDR2 is FNYEAQ. V lost 5 bases to trimming and J lost 3 bases, with 11 bases between them. CDR3 sequence reads: CASSVNPFNQPQHF. Here the CDR3 DNA reads TGTGCCAGCAGCGTAAATCCGTTCAATCAGCCCCAGCATTTT. Drawing the rest from reference TRBV7-6 and TRBJ1-5, the complete variable domain is GAGVSQSPRYKVTKRGQDVALRCDPISGHVSLYWYRQALGQGPEFLTYFNYEAQQDKSGLPNDRFSAERPEGSISTLTIQRTEQRDSAMYRCASSVNPFNQPQHFGDGTRLSIL.

This clonotype was detected only once. The gene calls are TRBV20-1 and TRBJ1-5; perhaps TRBD1 as D (6 bases). The CDR3 length is 15 residues. Germline loops: CDR1 DFQATT, CDR2 SNEGSKA (reference sequence). V shed 3 bases and J shed 2 bases, with 14 bases lying between them. CDR3 protein: CSASLGGAGNQPQHF. The CDR3 DNA sequence: TGCAGTGCTAGTTTGGGGGGCGCGGGCAATCAGCCCCAGCATTTT.

The rearrangement links TRBV27 to TRBJ2-1; tentatively, D is TRBD2 (5 bases). This CDR3 is built from 14 residues. Per germline, CDR1 MNHEY and CDR2 SMNVEV (reference sequence). The V and J ends lost 5 bases and 8 bases respectively, with 16 bases between them. CDR3: CASSVLTTNDEQFF. CDR3 in DNA: TGTGCCAGCAGTGTCTTGACTACGAATGATGAGCAGTTCTTC.

This chain joins TRBV28 and TRBJ2-7; TRBD1 is a possible D gene (5 bases). CDR3 length: 15 amino acids. The V end was cut by 6 bases, the J end by 0 bases, with 15 bases between. Germline V gene data show CDR1 as MDHEN and CDR2 as SYDVKM. CDR3 amino acids: CASSISGATSYEQYF. CDR3 in DNA: TGTGCCAGCAGCATTAGTGGGGCTACCTCCTACGAGCAGTACTTC. Drawing the rest from reference TRBV28 and TRBJ2-7, the complete variable domain is DVKVTQSSRYLVKRTGEKVFLECVQDMDHENMFWYRQDPGLGLRLIYFSYDVKMKEKGDIPEGYSVSREKKERFSLILESASTNQTSMYLCASSISGATSYEQYFGPGTRLTVT.

The rearrangement links TRBV4-2 to TRBJ2-5; TRBD1 aligns across 7 bases. Trimming took 4 bases from V and 2 from J; bases not matched to a gene: 10. The CDR3 sequence is 16 residues long. CDR1 is LGHNA and CDR2 is YNFKEQ in the germline V gene. CDR3 in amino acids: CASSPYRGGGQETQYF. CDR3 coding DNA: TGTGCCAGCAGCCCGTACAGGGGTGGGGGACAAGAGACCCAGTACTTC.